A selection of T cell receptor beta chains follows, all from one sample in a study of blood T cell repertoires in COVID-19. Libraries were prepared by immunoSEQ multiplex PCR; TCRdb keeps only in-frame clonotypes and omits some of them. Here the sample spans around 31,000 clones, approximately 90% being singletons. The sample was peripheral blood. The origin of the receptors is a man aged 55 to 70 with acute or convalescent COVID-19. Both conserved end residues are part of each CDR3. The D gene is left open where the match is weak. The listing skips clone size in some rows; elsewhere it reads once, few, many or a size class.

D,size,V,J,DNA,CDR3
TRBD1,-,TRBV4-1,TRBJ1-4,TGCGCCAGCAGCCGCACGGGACAGCTTAATGAAAAACTGTTTTTT,CASSRTGQLNEKLFF
TRBD1,-,TRBV7-9,TRBJ2-5,TGTGCCAGCAGCCACCGGGACAGAATGAAAGAGACCCAGTACTTC,CASSHRDRMKETQYF
-,-,TRBV4-1,TRBJ2-1,TGCGCCAGCAGCCAAGAGGCAAAGACAGTATACAATGAGCAGTTCTTC,CASSQEAKTVYNEQFF
-,-,TRBV20-1,TRBJ2-5,TGCAGTGCTAGTATAACAGGGCAAGAGACCCAGTACTTC,CSASITGQETQYF
TRBD2,-,TRBV5-4,TRBJ2-1,TGTGCCAGCAGCTTATTTACTAGCGGGTCGAATGAGCAGTTCTTC,CASSLFTSGSNEQFF
TRBD2,-,TRBV18,TRBJ2-1,TGTGCCAGCTCACCCCCGGCCAGCGGGAGCTTTGGTGAGCAGTTCTTC,CASSPPASGSFGEQFF
TRBD1,once,TRBV5-4,TRBJ1-2,TGTGCCAGCAGCCGGGACAGCGACTATGGCTACACCTTC,CASSRDSDYGYTF
-,-,TRBV7-9,TRBJ2-5,TGTGCCAGCCGGTTCGAAGGAGGTTGGGAGACCCAGTACTTC,CASRFEGGWETQYF
-,-,TRBV30,TRBJ1-5,TGTGCCTGGAGTGTACAGGGTGTAGGCAATCAGCCCCAGCATTTT,CAWSVQGVGNQPQHF
-,-,TRBV4-1,TRBJ2-1,TGCGCCAGCTCCCAAGAGGAGAGGTCCTACAATGAGCAGTTCTTC,CASSQEERSYNEQFF
-,-,TRBV6-5,TRBJ1-2,TGTGCCAGCAGTTATAACGTGGGCTCGGATGGCTACACCTTC,CASSYNVGSDGYTF
TRBD1,-,TRBV12-3/TRBV12-4,TRBJ2-7,TGTGCCAGTGGGACAGGGGGCGACGAGCAGTACTTC,CASGTGGDEQYF
-,-,TRBV6-6,TRBJ2-2,TGTGCCAGCAGCCGTACCGGGGAGCTGTTTTTT,CASSRTGELFF
-,-,TRBV18,TRBJ1-1,TGTGCCAGCTCACCGACCGTGAGGGAAGCTTTCTTT,CASSPTVREAFF
-,-,TRBV7-2,TRBJ1-2,TGTGCCAGCAGCTCCCGACAACCGGGGGATCCCGGCTACACCTTC,CASSSRQPGDPGYTF
-,once,TRBV6-2/TRBV6-3,TRBJ2-1,TGTGCCAGCAGTAGCCCCCGGGGGTTGCAATACAATGAGCAGTTCTTC,CASSSPRGLQYNEQFF
TRBD1,-,TRBV30,TRBJ1-6,TGTGCCTGGACACAGGGGGCCGGGTCACCCCTCCACTTT,CAWTQGAGSPLHF
-,once,TRBV29-1,TRBJ2-7,TGCAGCGTTGCAACGGTGAGCTCCTACGAGCAGTACTTC,CSVATVSSYEQYF
-,-,TRBV9,TRBJ2-5,TGTGCCAGCAGCGCCTGGGGGGGCAGCCAAGAGACCCAGTACTTC,CASSAWGGSQETQYF
TRBD1,once,TRBV5-4,TRBJ2-7,TGTGCCAGCAGGGCGGACAGGGTCAGCTCCTACGAGCAGTACTTC,CASRADRVSSYEQYF
TRBD1,-,TRBV5-5,TRBJ2-1,TGTGCCAGCAGTCGGACCGGGACAGGGGGCGGGAATGAGCAGTTCTTC,CASSRTGTGGGNEQFF
TRBD1,-,TRBV18,TRBJ1-4,TGTGCCAGCTCACTCCGACAGGGGGGTGAAAAACTGTTTTTT,CASSLRQGGEKLFF
-,-,TRBV27,TRBJ2-1,TGTGCCAGCAGTCCCCCGGGACTTCTGCTAAGCTCCTACAATGAGCAGTTCTTC,CASSPPGLLLSSYNEQFF
-,-,TRBV10-3,TRBJ1-1,TGTGCCATCAGTGAGTCGAGGAGGCCTTACACTGAAGCTTTCTTT,CAISESRRPYTEAFF
TRBD2,-,TRBV7-8,TRBJ2-3,TGTGCCAGCAGCTCCTTCGGGGGGGGCACAGATACGCAGTATTTT,CASSSFGGGTDTQYF
TRBD2,few,TRBV7-3,TRBJ2-3,TGTGCCAGCAGCTCAAGAATAGCGGGAGGCCCTACAGATACGCAGTATTTT,CASSSRIAGGPTDTQYF
-,-,TRBV5-8,TRBJ1-1,TGTGCCAGCAGCGTCTGGGGGGTGAACACTGAAGCTTTCTTT,CASSVWGVNTEAFF
TRBD1,-,TRBV20-1,TRBJ2-5,TGCAGTGCTAGTGAGGTCAGGGGGTTGCCGCAGAGGGAGACCCAGTACTTC,CSASEVRGLPQRETQYF
-,-,TRBV7-8,TRBJ1-4,TGTGCCAGCAGCTCCATGGGGCGGAGGGGAGGGGAAAAACTGTTTTTT,CASSSMGRRGGEKLFF
-,-,TRBV7-9,TRBJ2-1,TGTGCCAGCAGCTTAGTCGGAGACGGTGAGCAGTTCTTC,CASSLVGDGEQFF
TRBD2,-,TRBV10-3,TRBJ2-2,TGTGCCATCAGTGAGGGGCGGGAGGACACCGGGGAGCTGTTTTTT,CAISEGREDTGELFF
TRBD1,once,TRBV6-5,TRBJ1-4,TGTGCCAGTCTGATCGGACAGGGCTTTAATGAAAAACTGTTTTTT,CASLIGQGFNEKLFF
TRBD2,-,TRBV6-5,TRBJ2-1,TGTGCCAGCAGGTTAAGCGGGAGGAATTACAATGAGCAGTTCTTC,CASRLSGRNYNEQFF
-,-,TRBV19,TRBJ1-5,TGTGCCAGTAGTCCCCCTCGACTGTTTAGAAATCAGCCCCAGCATTTT,CASSPPRLFRNQPQHF
-,-,TRBV19,TRBJ1-2,TGTGCCAGTAGTATACAATACACCTCCAGGGACTATGGCTACACCTTC,CASSIQYTSRDYGYTF
-,-,TRBV29-1,TRBJ2-2,TGCAGCGTTGTGGGTGACTCGGGCACCGGGGAGCTGTTTTTT,CSVVGDSGTGELFF
-,-,TRBV5-5,TRBJ1-5,TGTGCCAGCAGTTCAGGGTGGACCTATCAGCCCCAGCATTTT,CASSSGWTYQPQHF
-,-,TRBV6-2/TRBV6-3,TRBJ1-1,TGTGCCAGCAGTTACTCCAGGGGAGTAAAGGCCACTGAAGCTTTCTTT,CASSYSRGVKATEAFF
-,-,TRBV5-6,TRBJ1-6,TGTGCCAGCAGCTTGGACAGGGTTAATTCACCCCTCCACTTT,CASSLDRVNSPLHF
TRBD1,-,TRBV4-3,TRBJ1-2,TGCGCCAGCAGCCAAGGATCGGGACAGACTAACTATGGCTACACCTTC,CASSQGSGQTNYGYTF
-,-,TRBV28,TRBJ1-6,TGTGCCAGCAGTCCCTTCAGACGTCGGGATTCACCCCTCCACTTT,CASSPFRRRDSPLHF
-,-,TRBV19,TRBJ1-1,TGTGCCAGTAGTATGTCCTGGAACACTGAAGCTTTCTTT,CASSMSWNTEAFF
TRBD2,-,TRBV7-3,TRBJ2-1,TGTGCCAGCAGCCCAGTAGCGGGATCGGGGCCCAATGAGCAGTTCTTC,CASSPVAGSGPNEQFF
TRBD1,-,TRBV27,TRBJ1-6,TGTGCCAGCAGTCCGGGACAGTATAATTCACCCCTCCACTTT,CASSPGQYNSPLHF
TRBD1,-,TRBV5-1,TRBJ1-2,TGCGCCAGCAGCCCCCTCTACCCGGGGACAGGGAGCTATGGCTACACCTTC,CASSPLYPGTGSYGYTF